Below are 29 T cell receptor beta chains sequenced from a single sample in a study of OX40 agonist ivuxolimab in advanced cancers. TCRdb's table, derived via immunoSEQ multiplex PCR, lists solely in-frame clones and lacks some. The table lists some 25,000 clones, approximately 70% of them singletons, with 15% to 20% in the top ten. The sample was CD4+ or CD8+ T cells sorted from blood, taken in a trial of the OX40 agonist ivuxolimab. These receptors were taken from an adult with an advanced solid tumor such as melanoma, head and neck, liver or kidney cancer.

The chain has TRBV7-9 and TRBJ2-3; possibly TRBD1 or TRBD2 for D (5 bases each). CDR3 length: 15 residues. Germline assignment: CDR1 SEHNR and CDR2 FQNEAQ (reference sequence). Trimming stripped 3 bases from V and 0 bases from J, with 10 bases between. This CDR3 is CASSFEGLSTDTQYF. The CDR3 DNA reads TGTGCCAGCAGCTTCGAGGGGCTAAGCACAGATACGCAGTATTTT.

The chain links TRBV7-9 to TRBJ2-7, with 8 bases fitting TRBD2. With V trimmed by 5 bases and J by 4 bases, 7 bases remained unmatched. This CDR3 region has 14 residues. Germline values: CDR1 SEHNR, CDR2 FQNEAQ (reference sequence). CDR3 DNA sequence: TGTGCCAGCAGCGCGGGGCGGGGGGCTTACGAGCAGTACTTC. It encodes CASSAGRGAYEQYF.

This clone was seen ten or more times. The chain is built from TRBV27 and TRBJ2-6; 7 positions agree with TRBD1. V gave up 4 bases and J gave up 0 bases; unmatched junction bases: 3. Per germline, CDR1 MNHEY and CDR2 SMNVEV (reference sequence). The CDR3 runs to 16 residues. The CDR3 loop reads CASSSRGFSGANVLTF. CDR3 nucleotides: TGTGCCAGCAGTTCCAGGGGGTTCTCTGGGGCCAACGTCCTGACTTTC.

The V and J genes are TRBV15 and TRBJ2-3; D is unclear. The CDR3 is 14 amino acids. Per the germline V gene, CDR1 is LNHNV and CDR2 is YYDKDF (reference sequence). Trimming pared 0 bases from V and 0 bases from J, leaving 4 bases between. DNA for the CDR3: TGTGCCACCAGCAGAGAGTCTAGCACAGATACGCAGTATTTT. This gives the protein CATSRESSTDTQYF.

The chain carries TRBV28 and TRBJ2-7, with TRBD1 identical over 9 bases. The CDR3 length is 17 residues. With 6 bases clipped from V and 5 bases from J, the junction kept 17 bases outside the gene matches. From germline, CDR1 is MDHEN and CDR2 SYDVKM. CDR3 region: CASSRDRASLDTNEQYF. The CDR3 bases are TGTGCCAGCAGCCGGGACAGGGCCAGCTTAGATACGAACGAGCAGTACTTC.

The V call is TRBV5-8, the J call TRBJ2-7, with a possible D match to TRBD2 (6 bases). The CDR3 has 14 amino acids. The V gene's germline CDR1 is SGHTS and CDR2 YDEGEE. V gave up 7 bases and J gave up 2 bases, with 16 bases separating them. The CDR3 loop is CASPRDSGAYEQYF. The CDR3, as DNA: TGTGCCAGCCCTCGGGACTCGGGGGCCTACGAGCAGTACTTC.

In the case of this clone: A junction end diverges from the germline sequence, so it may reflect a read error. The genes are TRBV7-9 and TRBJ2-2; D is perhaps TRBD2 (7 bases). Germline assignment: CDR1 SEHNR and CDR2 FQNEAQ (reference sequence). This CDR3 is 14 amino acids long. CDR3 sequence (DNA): TGTGCCAGCAGATTAGGGGGGGACACCGGGGAGCTGTTTTTT. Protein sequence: CASRLGGDTGELFF.

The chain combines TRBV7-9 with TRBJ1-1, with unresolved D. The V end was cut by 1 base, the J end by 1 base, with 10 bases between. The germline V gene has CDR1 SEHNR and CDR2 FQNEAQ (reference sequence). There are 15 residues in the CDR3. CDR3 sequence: CASSLVQHPNTEAFF. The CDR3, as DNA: TGTGCCAGCAGCTTAGTACAACACCCGAACACTGAAGCTTTCTTT.

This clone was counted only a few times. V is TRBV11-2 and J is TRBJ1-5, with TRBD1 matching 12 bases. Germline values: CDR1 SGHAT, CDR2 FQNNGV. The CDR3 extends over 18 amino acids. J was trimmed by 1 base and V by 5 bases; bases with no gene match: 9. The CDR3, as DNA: TGTGCCAGCAGCCCCGGGACAGGGGGCCTTCTAAGCAATCAGCCCCAGCATTTT. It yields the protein CASSPGTGGLLSNQPQHF. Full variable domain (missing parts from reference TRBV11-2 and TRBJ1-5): EAGVAQSPRYKIIEKRQSVAFWCNPISGHATLYWYQQILGQGPKLLIQFQNNGVVDDSQLPKDRFSAERLKGVDSTLKIQPAKLEDSAVYLCASSPGTGGLLSNQPQHFGDGTRLSIL.

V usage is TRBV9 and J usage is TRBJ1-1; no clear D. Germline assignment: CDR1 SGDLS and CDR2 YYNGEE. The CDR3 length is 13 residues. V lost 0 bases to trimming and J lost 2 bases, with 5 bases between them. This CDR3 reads CASSVARNTEAFF. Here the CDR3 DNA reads TGTGCCAGCAGCGTAGCGAGAAACACTGAAGCTTTCTTT.

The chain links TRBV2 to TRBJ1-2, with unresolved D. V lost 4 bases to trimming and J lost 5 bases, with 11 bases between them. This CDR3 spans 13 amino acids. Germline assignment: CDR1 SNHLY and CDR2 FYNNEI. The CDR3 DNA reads TGTGCCAGCAGTGTTCCGAGAGAGTATGGCTACACCTTC. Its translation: CASSVPREYGYTF.

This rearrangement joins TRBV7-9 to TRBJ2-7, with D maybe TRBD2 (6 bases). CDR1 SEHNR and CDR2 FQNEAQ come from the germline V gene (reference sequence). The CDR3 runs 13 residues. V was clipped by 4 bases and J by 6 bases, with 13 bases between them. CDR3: CASSSGVSAEQYF. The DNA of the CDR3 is TGTGCCAGCAGCTCGGGGGTCTCGGCCGAGCAGTACTTC.

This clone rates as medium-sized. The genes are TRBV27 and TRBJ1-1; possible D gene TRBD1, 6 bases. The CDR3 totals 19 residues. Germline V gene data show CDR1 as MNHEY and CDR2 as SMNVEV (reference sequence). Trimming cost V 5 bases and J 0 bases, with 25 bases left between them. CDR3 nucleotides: TGTGCCAGCAGTCCCTCGGAGGGGGGGCGCAGGCTATTGAACACTGAAGCTTTCTTT. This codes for CASSPSEGGRRLLNTEAFF.

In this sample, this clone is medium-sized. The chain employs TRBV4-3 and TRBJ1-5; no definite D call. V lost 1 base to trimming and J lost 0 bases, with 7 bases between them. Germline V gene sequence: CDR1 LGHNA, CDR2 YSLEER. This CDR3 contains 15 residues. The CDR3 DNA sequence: TGCGCCAGCAGCCAAGGTCAAAATAGCAATCAGCCCCAGCATTTT. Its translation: CASSQGQNSNQPQHF.

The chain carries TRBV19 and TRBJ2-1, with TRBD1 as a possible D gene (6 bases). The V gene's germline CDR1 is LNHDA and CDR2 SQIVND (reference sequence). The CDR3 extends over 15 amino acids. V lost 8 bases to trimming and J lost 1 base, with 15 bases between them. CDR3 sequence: CASSSRDKSYNEQFF. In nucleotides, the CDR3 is TGTGCCAGTTCATCCCGGGACAAGTCCTACAATGAGCAGTTCTTC.

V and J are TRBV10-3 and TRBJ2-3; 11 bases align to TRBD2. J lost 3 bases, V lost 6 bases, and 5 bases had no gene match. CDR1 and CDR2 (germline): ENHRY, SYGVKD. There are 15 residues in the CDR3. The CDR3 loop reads CAISTTSGVTDTQYF. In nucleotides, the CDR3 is TGTGCCATCAGCACGACTAGCGGGGTGACAGATACGCAGTATTTT.

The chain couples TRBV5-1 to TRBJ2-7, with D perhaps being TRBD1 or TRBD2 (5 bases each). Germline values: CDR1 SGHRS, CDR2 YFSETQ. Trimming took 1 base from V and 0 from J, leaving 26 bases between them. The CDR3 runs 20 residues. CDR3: CASSLYPGRSRPLSSYEQYF. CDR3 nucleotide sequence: TGCGCCAGCAGCTTGTATCCGGGACGGTCGAGACCTCTAAGCTCCTACGAGCAGTACTTC.

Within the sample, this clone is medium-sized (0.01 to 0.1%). CDR3 DNA sequence: TGTGCCAGCAGTGAACAAGGACCGGGACAGGGGAGGGCCGGGGAGCTGTTTTTT. Residues: CASSEQGPGQGRAGELFF. This rearrangement joins TRBV2 to TRBJ2-2; TRBD1 matches 10 bases. V lost 2 bases and J lost 6; bases outside the gene matches: 12. Germline CDR1 reads SNHLY; CDR2 reads FYNNEI. The CDR3 is made up of 18 amino acids.

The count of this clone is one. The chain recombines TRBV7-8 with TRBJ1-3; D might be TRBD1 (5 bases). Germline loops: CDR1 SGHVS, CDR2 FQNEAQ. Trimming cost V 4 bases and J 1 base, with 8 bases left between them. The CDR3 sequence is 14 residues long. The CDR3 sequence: CASSSTGSGNTIYF. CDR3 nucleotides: TGTGCCAGCAGCTCCACAGGATCTGGAAACACCATATATTTT.

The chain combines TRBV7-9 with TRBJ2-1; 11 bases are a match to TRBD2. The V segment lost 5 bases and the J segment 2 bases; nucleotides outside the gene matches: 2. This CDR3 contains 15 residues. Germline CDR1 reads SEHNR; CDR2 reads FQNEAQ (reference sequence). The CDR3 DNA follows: TGTGCCAGCAGCCCTAGCGGGGGGCCCTACAATGAGCAGTTCTTC. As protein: CASSPSGGPYNEQFF.

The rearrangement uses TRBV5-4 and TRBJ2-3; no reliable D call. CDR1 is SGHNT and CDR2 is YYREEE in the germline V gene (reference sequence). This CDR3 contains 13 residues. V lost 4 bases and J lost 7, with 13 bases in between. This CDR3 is CASSHGEDNTQYF. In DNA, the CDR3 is TGTGCCAGCAGCCATGGGGAAGATAATACGCAGTATTTT.

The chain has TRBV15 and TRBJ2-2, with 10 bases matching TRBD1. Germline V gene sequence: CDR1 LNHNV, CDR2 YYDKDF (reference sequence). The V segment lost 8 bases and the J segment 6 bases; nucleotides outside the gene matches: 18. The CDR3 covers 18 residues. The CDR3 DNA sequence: TGTGCCACCCACAAACGGGACAGGGGACCCTTCATCGCCGGGGAGCTGTTTTTT. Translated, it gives CATHKRDRGPFIAGELFF.

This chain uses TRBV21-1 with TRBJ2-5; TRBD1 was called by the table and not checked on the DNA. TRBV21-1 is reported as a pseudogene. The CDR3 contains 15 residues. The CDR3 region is CASSKAVGTEETQYF. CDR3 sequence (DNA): TGTGCCAGCAGCAAAGCAGTTGGGACAGAAGAGACCCAGTACTTC.

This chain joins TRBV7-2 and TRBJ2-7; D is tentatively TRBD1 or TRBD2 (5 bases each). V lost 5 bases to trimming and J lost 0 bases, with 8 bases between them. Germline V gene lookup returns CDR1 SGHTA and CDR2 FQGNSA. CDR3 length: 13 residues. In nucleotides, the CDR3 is TGTGCCAGCAGCCCGAGGGGCTCCTACGAGCAGTACTTC. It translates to CASSPRGSYEQYF.

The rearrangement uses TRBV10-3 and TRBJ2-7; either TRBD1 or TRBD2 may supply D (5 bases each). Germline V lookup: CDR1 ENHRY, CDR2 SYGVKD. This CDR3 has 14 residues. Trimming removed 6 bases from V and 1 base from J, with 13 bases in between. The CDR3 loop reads CAISAGAGSYEQYF. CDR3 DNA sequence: TGTGCCATCAGCGCCGGGGCCGGGTCCTACGAGCAGTACTTC.

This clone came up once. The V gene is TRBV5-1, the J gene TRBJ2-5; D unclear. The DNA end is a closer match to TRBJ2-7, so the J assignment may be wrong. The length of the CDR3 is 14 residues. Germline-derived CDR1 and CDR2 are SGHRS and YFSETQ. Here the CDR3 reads CASSLGPPRYEQYF. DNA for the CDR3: TGCGCCAGCAGCTTGGGTCCCCCCCGCTACGAGCAGTACTTC.

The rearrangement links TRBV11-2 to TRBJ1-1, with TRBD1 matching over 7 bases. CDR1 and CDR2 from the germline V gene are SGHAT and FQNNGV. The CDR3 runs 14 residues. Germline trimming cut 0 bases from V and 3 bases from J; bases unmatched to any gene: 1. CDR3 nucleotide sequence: TGTGCCAGCAGCTTAGAACAGGGGTACACTGAAGCTTTCTTT. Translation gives CASSLEQGYTEAFF.

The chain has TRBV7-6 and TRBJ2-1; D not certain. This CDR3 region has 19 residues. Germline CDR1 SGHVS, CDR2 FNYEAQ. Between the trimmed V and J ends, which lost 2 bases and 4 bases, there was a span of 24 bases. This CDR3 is CASSLFLSSTLRSYNEQFF. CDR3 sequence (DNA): TGTGCCAGCAGCTTATTTCTCTCATCCACCCTCAGATCTTACAATGAGCAGTTCTTC. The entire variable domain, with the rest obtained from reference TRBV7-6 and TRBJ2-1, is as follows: GAGVSQSPRYKVTKRGQDVALRCDPISGHVSLYWYRQALGQGPEFLTYFNYEAQQDKSGLPNDRFSAERPEGSISTLTIQRTEQRDSAMYRCASSLFLSSTLRSYNEQFFGPGTRLTVL.

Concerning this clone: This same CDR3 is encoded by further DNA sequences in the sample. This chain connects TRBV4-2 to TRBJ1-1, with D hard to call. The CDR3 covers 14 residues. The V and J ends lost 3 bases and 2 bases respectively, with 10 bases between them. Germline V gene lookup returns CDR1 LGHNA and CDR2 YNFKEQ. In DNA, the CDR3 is TGTGCCAGCAGCCAGGCGGGCCCCAACACTGAAGCTTTCTTT. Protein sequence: CASSQAGPNTEAFF.